These 6 T cell receptor beta chains were all obtained from the same sample, sequenced in a study of cytomegalovirus exposure and HLA in healthy donors. Vbeta (60) and Jbeta (13) primers were used in the PCR. This table comes from immunoSEQ multiplex PCR, and its TCRdb copy is limited to in-frame clones, with some not included. The table records about 57,000 clones, about 83% of them present only once. What was sequenced was PBMCs. The receptors come from a man under 40 in good health and CMV-seronegative.

This rearrangement joins TRBV5-4 to TRBJ1-1, with TRBD1 matching over 7 bases. The CDR3 spans 12 residues. The germline V gene encodes CDR1 SGHNT and CDR2 YYREEE (reference sequence). Unmatched junction bases numbered 3, after V lost 4 bases and J lost 6 bases. The CDR3 coding sequence is TGTGCCAGCAGCCCTGGGACAGCTGAAGCTTTCTTT. Protein sequence: CASSPGTAEAFF.

The gene calls are TRBV9 and TRBJ2-1, with 10 bases lining up with TRBD2. Trimming cost V 0 bases and J 3 bases; bases outside gene matches: 3. The length of the CDR3 is 16 residues. CDR1 is SGDLS, CDR2 YYNGEE, per germline. In nucleotides, the CDR3 is TGTGCCAGCAGCGTAGTGGCTAGCGGGAGCTACAATGAGCAGTTCTTC. It is translated as CASSVVASGSYNEQFF.

CDR3 sequence: CASSYRGTEAFF. Here the CDR3 DNA reads TGTGCCAGCAGCTACAGGGGGACTGAAGCTTTCTTT. The J gene is TRBJ1-1, the V gene TRBV7-9; 8 nucleotides line up with TRBD1. The CDR3 sequence is 12 residues long. Germline assignment: CDR1 SEHNR and CDR2 FQNEAQ (reference sequence). The V segment lost 4 bases and the J segment 5 bases; nucleotides outside the gene matches: 0.

J is TRBJ2-1 and V is TRBV5-1, with 7 bases that match TRBD1. Unmatched junction bases numbered 10, after V lost 0 bases and J lost 1 base. Germline V gives CDR1 SGHRS, CDR2 YFSETQ. The CDR3 sequence is 18 residues long. The CDR3 bases are TGCGCCAGCAGCTTGGGGGGGCGACAGGGCCCGTCCTACAATGAGCAGTTCTTC. Its protein product is CASSLGGRQGPSYNEQFF.

The V call is TRBV7-9, the J call TRBJ1-1; D may be TRBD1 (6 bases). With 5 bases removed from V and 3 bases from J, the gap between germline ends came to 19 bases. The CDR3 loop spans 16 amino acids. Germline CDR1 reads SEHNR; CDR2 reads FQNEAQ (reference sequence). CDR3 bases: TGTGCCAGCAGCGGCCACAGGGAGAGAAGAGACACTGAAGCTTTCTTT. This gives the protein CASSGHRERRDTEAFF.

The rearrangement joins TRBV27 to TRBJ2-2; 8 nucleotides line up with TRBD2. Germline-derived CDR1 and CDR2 are MNHEY and SMNVEV (reference sequence). Trimming removed 8 bases from V and 7 bases from J; junction bases left unmatched: 3. There are 12 residues in the CDR3. As DNA, the CDR3 is TGTGCCAGCCGGGGGGGGTTCGGGGAGCTGTTTTTT. It is translated as CASRGGFGELFF.